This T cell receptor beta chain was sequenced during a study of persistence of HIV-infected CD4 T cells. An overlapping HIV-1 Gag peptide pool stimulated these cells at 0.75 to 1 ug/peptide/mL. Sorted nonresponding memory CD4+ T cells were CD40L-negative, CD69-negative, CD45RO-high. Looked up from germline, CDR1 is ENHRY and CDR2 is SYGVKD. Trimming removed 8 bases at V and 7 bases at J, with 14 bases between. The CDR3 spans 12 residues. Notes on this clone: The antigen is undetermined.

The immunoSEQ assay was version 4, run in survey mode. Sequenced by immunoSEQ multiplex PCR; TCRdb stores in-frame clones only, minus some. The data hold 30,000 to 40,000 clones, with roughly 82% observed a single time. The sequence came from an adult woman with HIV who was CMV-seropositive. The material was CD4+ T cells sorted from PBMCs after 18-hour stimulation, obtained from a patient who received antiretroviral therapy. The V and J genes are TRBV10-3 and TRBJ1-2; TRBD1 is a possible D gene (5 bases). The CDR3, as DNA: TGTGCCATCGCTGGGGACTGGGTTGGCTACACCTTC. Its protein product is CAIAGDWVGYTF.